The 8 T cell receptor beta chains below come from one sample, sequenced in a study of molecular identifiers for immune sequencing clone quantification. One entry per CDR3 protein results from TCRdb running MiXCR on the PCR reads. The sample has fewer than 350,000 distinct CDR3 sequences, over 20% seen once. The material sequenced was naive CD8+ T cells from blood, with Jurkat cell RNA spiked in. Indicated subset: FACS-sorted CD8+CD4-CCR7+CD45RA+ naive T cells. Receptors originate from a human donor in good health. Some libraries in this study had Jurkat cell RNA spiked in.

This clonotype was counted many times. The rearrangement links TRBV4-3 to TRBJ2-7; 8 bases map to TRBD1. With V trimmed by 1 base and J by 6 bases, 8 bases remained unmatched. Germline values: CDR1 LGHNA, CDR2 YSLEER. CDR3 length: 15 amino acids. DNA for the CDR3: TGCGCCAGCAGCCAAGCAGGGCAGGGGGCTTTCGAGCAGTACTTC. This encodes CASSQAGQGAFEQYF.

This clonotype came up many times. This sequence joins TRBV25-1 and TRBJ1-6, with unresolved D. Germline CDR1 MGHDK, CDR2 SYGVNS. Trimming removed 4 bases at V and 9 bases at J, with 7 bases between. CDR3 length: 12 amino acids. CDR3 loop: CASSVTGSPLHF. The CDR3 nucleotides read TGTGCCAGCAGTGTGACGGGTTCACCCCTCCACTTT.

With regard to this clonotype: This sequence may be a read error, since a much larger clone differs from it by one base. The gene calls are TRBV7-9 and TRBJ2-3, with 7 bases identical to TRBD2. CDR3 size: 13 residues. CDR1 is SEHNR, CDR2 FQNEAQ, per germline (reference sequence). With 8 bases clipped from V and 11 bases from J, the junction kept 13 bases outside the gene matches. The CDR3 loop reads CASQEGGSNMQYF. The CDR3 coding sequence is TGTGCCAGCCAAGAGGGAGGGTCCAATATGCAGTATTTT.

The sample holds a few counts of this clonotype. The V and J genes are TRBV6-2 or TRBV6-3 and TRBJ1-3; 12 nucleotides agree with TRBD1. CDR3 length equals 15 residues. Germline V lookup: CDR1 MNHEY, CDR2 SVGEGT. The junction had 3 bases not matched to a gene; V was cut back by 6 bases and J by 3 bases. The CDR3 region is CASRGQGALGNTIYF. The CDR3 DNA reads TGTGCCAGCAGGGGACAGGGGGCGCTTGGAAACACCATATATTTT.

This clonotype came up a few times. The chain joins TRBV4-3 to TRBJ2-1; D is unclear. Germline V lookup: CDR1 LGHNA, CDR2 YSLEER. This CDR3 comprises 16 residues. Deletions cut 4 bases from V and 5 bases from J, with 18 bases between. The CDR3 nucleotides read TGCGCCAGCAGCCCAGATGGGTTACCCCCTAACAATGAGCAGTTCTTC. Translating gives CASSPDGLPPNNEQFF.

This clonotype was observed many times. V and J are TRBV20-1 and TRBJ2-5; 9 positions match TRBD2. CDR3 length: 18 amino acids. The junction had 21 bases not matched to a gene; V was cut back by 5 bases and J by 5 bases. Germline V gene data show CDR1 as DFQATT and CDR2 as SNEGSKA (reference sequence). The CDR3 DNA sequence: TGCAGTGCTCCCCCCATTGGCACTAGCGGGCACGTGGTGGAGACCCAGTACTTC. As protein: CSAPPIGTSGHVVETQYF.

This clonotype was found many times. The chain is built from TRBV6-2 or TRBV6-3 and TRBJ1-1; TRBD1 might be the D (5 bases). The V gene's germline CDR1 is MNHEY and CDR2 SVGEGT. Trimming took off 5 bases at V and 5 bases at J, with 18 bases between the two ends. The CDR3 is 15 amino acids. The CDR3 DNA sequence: TGTGCCAGCAGTCCCACTCAGGGTTTTCGGACTGAAGCTTTCTTT. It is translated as CASSPTQGFRTEAFF.

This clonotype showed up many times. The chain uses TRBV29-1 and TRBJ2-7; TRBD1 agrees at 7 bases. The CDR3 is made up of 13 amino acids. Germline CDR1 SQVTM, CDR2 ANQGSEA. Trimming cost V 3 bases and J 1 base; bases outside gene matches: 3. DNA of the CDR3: TGCAGCGTTGAGACAGGGTGGTCCTACGAGCAGTACTTC. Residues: CSVETGWSYEQYF.